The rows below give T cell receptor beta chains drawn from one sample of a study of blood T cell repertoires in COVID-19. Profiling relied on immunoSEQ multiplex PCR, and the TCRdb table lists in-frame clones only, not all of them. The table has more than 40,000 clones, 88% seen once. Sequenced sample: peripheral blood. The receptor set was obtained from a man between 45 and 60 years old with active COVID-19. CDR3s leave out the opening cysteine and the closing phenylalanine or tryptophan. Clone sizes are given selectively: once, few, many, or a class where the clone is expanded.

CDR3aa: ASSLEGTPTNQPQH; j_gene: TRBJ1-5; v_gene: TRBV7-2; abundance: .
CDR3aa: ASSPLPGTYEQY; j_gene: TRBJ2-7; v_gene: TRBV18; abundance: .
CDR3aa: ASSQAFPTGELF; j_gene: TRBJ2-2; v_gene: TRBV4-3; abundance: few
CDR3aa: ASSQPNPPGTGALCYGYT; j_gene: TRBJ1-2; v_gene: TRBV23-1; abundance: .
CDR3aa: SVERTSGGTDTQY; j_gene: TRBJ2-3; v_gene: TRBV29-1; abundance: .
CDR3aa: ASSSRDRGRQPQH; j_gene: TRBJ1-5; v_gene: TRBV19; abundance: .
CDR3aa: ASGLPRLGLAEGAALF; j_gene: TRBJ2-1; v_gene: TRBV12-5; abundance: .
CDR3aa: ASRTTGRIEAF; j_gene: TRBJ1-1; v_gene: TRBV19; abundance: .
CDR3aa: ASRTLLENTEAF; j_gene: TRBJ1-1; v_gene: TRBV19; abundance: .
CDR3aa: ASSLSAGGPYEQY; j_gene: TRBJ2-7; v_gene: TRBV5-4; abundance: .